This T cell receptor beta chain is drawn from a study of shared clonotypes between healthy human individuals. Study-level background: Per donor, three plates held CD4 naive cells, three held CD4 memory, two held CD8 naive and one held CD8 memory.

Concerning this clone itself: Its antigen is as yet unknown.

General study findings and limits: Researchers found naive subsets generally carried larger estimated richness than memory subsets. Naive CD4 clonotypes overlapped across a few donors at roughly 5%.

This CDR3 comprises 15 residues. V shed 2 bases and J shed 1 base, with 12 bases lying between them. Germline CDR1 is GTSNPN and CDR2 is SVGIG (reference sequence). The assay was carried out at the deep level. Some clones are missing from TCRdb's copy, which holds only in-frame ones; the method was immunoSEQ multiplex PCR. The sample records approximately 980,000 clones, approximately 76% being singletons. The receptor comes from a man aged 18 to 35 in good health. Input material: memory CD4+ T cells sorted from blood. The subset here: CD45RA-negative fraction. The chain is built from TRBV30 and TRBJ2-1; D is unclear. The CDR3 DNA reads as TGTGCCTGGAGTCCTCACACCTCGTCCTACAATGAGCAGTTCTTC. This sequence encodes CAWSPHTSSYNEQFF.